The 20 T cell receptor beta chains below were found in one sample sequenced in a study of T cells in Graves' hyperthyroidism and ophthalmopathy. RNA transcripts provided the source from which TCR beta CDR3 regions were amplified. The HTBI primer set drove a first-round RT-PCR of the TCR CDR3. TCRdb re-derived calls from the multiplex PCR reads in MiXCR, one entry per CDR3 protein. The sample lists 200,000 to 250,000 distinct CDR3 sequences, around 25% occurring once. The sample comprised blood. The source of these receptors is a woman in her 40s with Graves' ophthalmopathy.

This clonotype has more than one count but fewer than ten. The V gene is TRBV11-3, the J gene TRBJ1-1; perhaps TRBD1 as D (5 bases). The CDR3 length is 14 residues. The V and J ends lost 1 base and 4 bases respectively, with 10 bases between them. The V gene's germline CDR1 is SGHNT and CDR2 YENEEA. The CDR3 DNA sequence: TGTGCCAGCAGCTTAGGGGGGTTGGCCACTGAAGCTTTCTTT. Amino acid sequence: CASSLGGLATEAFF. Supplemented by reference TRBV11-3 and TRBJ1-1, the full variable domain reads EAGVVQSPRYKIIEKKQPVAFWCNPISGHNTLYWYLQNLGQGPELLIRYENEEAVDDSQLPKDRFSAERLKGVDSTLKIQPAELGDSAVYLCASSLGGLATEAFFGQGTRLTVV.

This clonotype was seen ten or more times. The chain has TRBV6-5 and TRBJ1-3; unclear D gene. Germline V CDR1 and CDR2: MNHEY, SVGAGI. This CDR3 spans 15 amino acids. Trimming removed 3 bases from V and 0 bases from J, with 9 bases in between. The CDR3 bases are TGTGCCAGCAGTTATGGTTCCCACTCTGGAAACACCATATATTTT. Its protein product is CASSYGSHSGNTIYF.

This clonotype showed up many times. The chain joins TRBV20-1 to TRBJ2-7; D uncertain. The CDR3 has 11 residues. The V gene's germline CDR1 is DFQATT and CDR2 SNEGSKA (reference sequence). With 3 bases removed from V and 6 bases from J, the gap between germline ends came to 9 bases. In nucleotides, the CDR3 is TGCAGTGCTAGCCCCGCCGCCGAGCAGTACTTC. It codes for CSASPAAEQYF.

The chain is built from TRBV12-3 or TRBV12-4 and TRBJ1-1; D unclear. This CDR3 is built from 11 residues. With 1 base removed from V and 11 bases from J, the gap between germline ends came to 8 bases. CDR3: CASSLGLGAFF. As DNA, the CDR3 is TGTGCCAGCAGTTTAGGCCTGGGGGCTTTCTTT.

There are many counts of this clonotype. The chain is built from TRBV12-3 or TRBV12-4 and TRBJ2-1; D might be TRBD1 (5 bases). There are 12 residues in the CDR3. V was clipped by 5 bases and J by 5 bases, with 7 bases between them. CDR3 in amino acids: CASSPQDNEQFF. In nucleotides, the CDR3 is TGTGCCAGCAGTCCACAGGACAATGAGCAGTTCTTC.

The sample holds many counts of this clonotype. The chain carries TRBV29-1 and TRBJ1-2, with 9 bases aligning to TRBD1. The CDR3 spans 13 residues. Trimming removed 3 bases from V and 2 bases from J; junction bases left unmatched: 1. Germline CDR1 reads SQVTM; CDR2 reads ANQGSEA. CDR3 sequence reads: CSVDTGGNYGYTF. The DNA for the CDR3 is TGCAGCGTTGATACAGGGGGCAACTATGGCTACACCTTC.

The rearrangement joins TRBV7-9 to TRBJ2-5; D not certain. Trimming stripped 4 bases from V and 4 bases from J, with 7 bases between. The CDR3 extends over 12 amino acids. Per germline, CDR1 SEHNR and CDR2 FQNEAQ (reference sequence). The CDR3 spells CASSSLVETQYF. CDR3 nucleotides: TGTGCCAGCAGCTCCCTAGTAGAGACCCAGTACTTC.

This clonotype was counted at least ten times. The gene calls are TRBV9 and TRBJ2-2, with unresolved D. This CDR3 contains 13 residues. V lost 3 bases and J lost 3, with 6 bases in between. CDR1 is SGDLS and CDR2 is YYNGEE in the germline V gene. The CDR3 is CASSGEDTGELFF. The CDR3 DNA sequence: TGTGCCAGCAGCGGGGAAGACACCGGGGAGCTGTTTTTT.

This clonotype was detected many times. This rearrangement joins TRBV28 to TRBJ2-2; no clear D. Trimming took 5 bases from V and 0 from J, leaving 10 bases between them. This CDR3 spans 15 amino acids. Germline loops: CDR1 MDHEN, CDR2 SYDVKM. The CDR3 coding sequence is TGTGCCAGCAGTACCCGACCTTCGAACACCGGGGAGCTGTTTTTT. Encoded protein: CASSTRPSNTGELFF. Full variable domain (missing parts from reference TRBV28 and TRBJ2-2): DVKVTQSSRYLVKRTGEKVFLECVQDMDHENMFWYRQDPGLGLRLIYFSYDVKMKEKGDIPEGYSVSREKKERFSLILESASTNQTSMYLCASSTRPSNTGELFFGEGSRLTVL.

The chain recombines TRBV24-1 with TRBJ2-7; TRBD2 matches 8 bases. The CDR3 consists of 14 residues. The germline CDR1 and CDR2 sequences are KGHDR and SFDVKD. The ends lost 5 bases at V and 6 bases at J; junction bases unmatched: 8. The CDR3, as DNA: TGTGCCACCAGTGTAACGGGAGGGCAGGGCGAGCAGTACTTC. Protein sequence: CATSVTGGQGEQYF.

In this sample, this clonotype turned up many times. This chain connects TRBV5-1 to TRBJ2-7, with D perhaps TRBD2 (6 bases). The CDR3 has 14 residues. V was trimmed by 3 bases and J by 0 bases, leaving 10 bases between them. Germline lookup yields CDR1 SGHRS and CDR2 YFSETQ. CDR3 coding DNA: TGCGCCAGCAGCTCAACTAGCCTCTCCTACGAGCAGTACTTC. It translates to CASSSTSLSYEQYF.

This clonotype was counted many times. The chain is built from TRBV7-9 and TRBJ2-7, with a possible D match to TRBD1 (6 bases). Germline V CDR1 and CDR2: SEHNR, FQNEAQ (reference sequence). V was shortened by 5 bases and J by 3 bases, with 20 bases between the two germline ends. This CDR3 contains 16 residues. CDR3 DNA sequence: TGTGCCAGCAGCCCGCGATGGACAGCCGTTTTCTACGAGCAGTACTTC. It encodes CASSPRWTAVFYEQYF.

This clonotype was detected ten times or more. In nucleotides, the CDR3 is TGTGCCAGCAGCTTAGATGGGGGCCGCTACGAGCAGTACTTC. Amino acids: CASSLDGGRYEQYF. The chain links TRBV7-9 to TRBJ2-7; a possible D gene is TRBD1 (6 bases). This CDR3 has 14 amino acids. From germline, CDR1 is SEHNR and CDR2 FQNEAQ (reference sequence). V was shortened by 1 base and J by 3 bases, with 10 bases between the two germline ends.

This clonotype was recorded at least ten times. V gene TRBV7-4 combines with J gene TRBJ2-2; 12 bases fit TRBD2. This CDR3 has 20 residues. V shed 5 bases and J 0 bases; nucleotides not matched to a gene: 13. Looked up from germline, CDR1 is SGHVT and CDR2 is SQSDAQ. As DNA, the CDR3 is TGTGCCAGCAGCAAATGGTCGACTAGCGGGAGTTCCGCGAACACCGGGGAGCTGTTTTTT. It translates to CASSKWSTSGSSANTGELFF. Looking up the rest from reference TRBV7-4 and TRBJ2-2 gives the full variable domain: GAGVSQSPRYKVAKRGRDVALRCDSISGHVTLYWYRQTLGQGSEVLTYSQSDAQRDKSGRPSGRFSAERPERSVSTLKIQRTEQGDSAVYLCASSKWSTSGSSANTGELFFGEGSRLTVL.

This chain uses TRBV7-9 with TRBJ1-1; tentatively, D is TRBD1 (5 bases). The germline V gene encodes CDR1 SEHNR and CDR2 FQNEAQ (reference sequence). Trimming removed 3 bases from V and 6 bases from J, with 14 bases in between. The CDR3 is made up of 14 amino acids. The DNA for the CDR3 is TGTGCCAGCAGCTTTTATTCGACAGCCTCTGAAGCTTTCTTT. This encodes CASSFYSTASEAFF.

The V gene is TRBV11-2, the J gene TRBJ1-2, with a possible D match to TRBD1 (6 bases). Germline lookup yields CDR1 SGHAT and CDR2 FQNNGV. Trimming left V 1 base short and J 6 bases short, with 9 bases between. The CDR3 covers 13 residues. The DNA for the CDR3 is TGTGCCAGCAGCTTAGTACAGGGTCATGGCTACACCTTC. It is translated as CASSLVQGHGYTF. Variable domain in full (rest from reference TRBV11-2 and TRBJ1-2): EAGVAQSPRYKIIEKRQSVAFWCNPISGHATLYWYQQILGQGPKLLIQFQNNGVVDDSQLPKDRFSAERLKGVDSTLKIQPAKLEDSAVYLCASSLVQGHGYTFGSGTRLTVV.

The genes are TRBV11-2 and TRBJ1-1; no clear D. CDR1 and CDR2 from the germline V gene are SGHAT and FQNNGV. The CDR3 loop spans 16 amino acids. Trimming stripped 5 bases from V and 1 base from J, with 17 bases between. CDR3: CASSPPGLVGNTEAFF. The CDR3 DNA reads TGTGCCAGCAGCCCCCCCGGTTTGGTAGGGAACACTGAAGCTTTCTTT.

Many counts were recorded for this clonotype. The DNA of the CDR3 is TGTGCCAGCATCCTAGGGGGGCTTAAGTACGAGCAGTACTTC. This codes for CASILGGLKYEQYF. The chain couples TRBV2 to TRBJ2-7; either TRBD1 or TRBD2 may supply D (6 bases each). Trimming cost V 7 bases and J 4 bases, with 17 bases left between them. The CDR3 consists of 14 residues. Germline CDR1 reads SNHLY; CDR2 reads FYNNEI.

This clonotype came up many times. The chain carries TRBV28 and TRBJ2-4, with TRBD2 matching over 13 bases. The CDR3 is 16 residues long. Germline trimming cut 5 bases from V and 15 bases from J; bases unmatched to any gene: 16. Germline loops: CDR1 MDHEN, CDR2 SYDVKM. The CDR3 sequence is CASSPLDPGLAGHLYF. The CDR3 coding sequence is TGTGCCAGCAGTCCCCTAGATCCGGGACTAGCGGGACACCTGTACTTC.

This clonotype appeared many times. The CDR3 nucleotides read TGTGCCTGGAGTGTACAAGGGTTTGGCTACACCTTC. Amino acids: CAWSVQGFGYTF. The chain links TRBV30 to TRBJ1-2, with D unclear. In germline, CDR1 is GTSNPN, CDR2 SVGIG (reference sequence). V was cut by 0 bases and J by 7 bases, with 9 bases left in between. The CDR3 totals 12 residues.